The next 9 T cell receptor beta chains were all read from a single sample in a study of shared clonotypes between healthy human individuals. Data came from immunoSEQ multiplex PCR; TCRdb stores just in-frame clones and leaves some out. The repertoire holds around 1.1 million clones, with approximately 80% as singletons. The sequenced sample consisted of memory CD4+ T cells from PBMCs. Subset specified: CD45RA-negative fraction. The receptors were sampled from a man aged 18 to 30 in good health. Some clones in this sample may be carry-over from other donors' samples.

V usage is TRBV28 and J usage is TRBJ2-3, with TRBD1 identical over 8 bases. J gave up 1 base and V 7 bases, and 1 base lay outside the gene matches. This CDR3 has 13 residues. Germline CDR1 reads MDHEN; CDR2 reads SYDVKM. This chain's CDR3 is CASKQGGTDTQYF. The CDR3 region has the DNA TGTGCCAGCAAACAGGGGGGCACAGATACGCAGTATTTT.

Notes on this clone: Other DNA sequences in this specimen translate into the identical CDR3. V gene TRBV6-6 combines with J gene TRBJ2-7, with unresolved D. V shed 3 bases and J shed 0 bases, with 12 bases lying between them. This CDR3 spans 15 amino acids. CDR1 and CDR2 from the germline V gene are MNHNY and SVGAGI (reference sequence). This chain's CDR3 is CASSYPDGFSYEQYF. The CDR3 DNA follows: TGTGCCAGCAGTTATCCGGACGGTTTCTCCTACGAGCAGTACTTC.

In its sample, this clone was seen a few times. The sample has other DNA sequences that encode this CDR3 too. The chain is built from TRBV7-9 and TRBJ2-6, with D possibly being TRBD2 (5 bases). This CDR3 comprises 15 residues. Germline CDR1 is SEHNR and CDR2 is FQNEAQ (reference sequence). V was pared by 5 bases and J by 1 base, with 9 bases between. The CDR3 nucleotides read TGTGCCAGCAGCCAGAGAGGGTCTGGGGCCAACGTCCTGACTTTC. It translates to CASSQRGSGANVLTF.

The table lists this clone with a few counts. This chain links TRBV5-1 with TRBJ1-1, with TRBD1 matching over 12 bases. The CDR3 totals 13 residues. Trimming took 3 bases from V and 12 from J; bases not matched to a gene: 6. Germline CDR1 reads SGHRS; CDR2 reads YFSETQ. CDR3 nucleotides: TGCGCCAGCAGCTATGGGACAGGGGGCGTGCCTTTCTTT. The encoded protein is CASSYGTGGVPFF.

The chain uses TRBV7-2 and TRBJ2-7, with TRBD1 matching over 8 bases. The germline V gene has CDR1 SGHTA and CDR2 FQGNSA. The CDR3 has 14 residues. The ends lost 5 bases at V and 6 bases at J; junction bases unmatched: 9. The CDR3 DNA reads TGTGCCAGCAGCCCTGGACAGGGTCTGGGCGAGCAGTACTTC. Its protein product is CASSPGQGLGEQYF.

The chain joins TRBV5-5 to TRBJ2-2; no firm D call. This CDR3 has 14 residues. The V end lost 0 bases, the J end lost 2 bases, and 5 bases lay between the germline ends. Per germline, CDR1 SGHKS and CDR2 YYEKEE (reference sequence). The CDR3 protein is CASSLASNTGELFF. In DNA form, the CDR3 reads TGTGCCAGCAGCTTGGCCAGCAACACCGGGGAGCTGTTTTTT.

This clone has at least ten counts. The chain is built from TRBV5-1 and TRBJ2-2; weak D call: TRBD2 (5 bases). CDR1 and CDR2 from the germline V gene are SGHRS and YFSETQ. V lost 1 base and J lost 6, with 10 bases in between. The CDR3 has 14 residues. The CDR3 protein is CASSLWGAAGELFF. CDR3 sequence (DNA): TGCGCCAGCAGCTTGTGGGGAGCTGCCGGGGAGCTGTTTTTT.

CDR3 sequence (DNA): TGCGCCAGCAGCCCACTCCCCAGTGCCGGGGAGCTGTTTTTT. Protein sequence: CASSPLPSAGELFF. V gene TRBV5-1 combines with J gene TRBJ2-2; the D is unclear. V was cut by 4 bases and J by 6 bases, with 13 bases left in between. Germline V CDR1 and CDR2: SGHRS, YFSETQ. CDR3 length: 14 amino acids.

The chain uses TRBV19 and TRBJ2-2; possible D gene TRBD1, 7 bases. The CDR3 extends over 15 amino acids. Germline CDR1 reads LNHDA; CDR2 reads SQIVND (reference sequence). V gave up 11 bases and J gave up 5 bases, with 21 bases separating them. CDR3 nucleotides: TGTGCCTCCCAGGGGGGAAGCACTGATACCGGGGAGCTGTTTTTT. This gives the protein CASQGGSTDTGELFF.